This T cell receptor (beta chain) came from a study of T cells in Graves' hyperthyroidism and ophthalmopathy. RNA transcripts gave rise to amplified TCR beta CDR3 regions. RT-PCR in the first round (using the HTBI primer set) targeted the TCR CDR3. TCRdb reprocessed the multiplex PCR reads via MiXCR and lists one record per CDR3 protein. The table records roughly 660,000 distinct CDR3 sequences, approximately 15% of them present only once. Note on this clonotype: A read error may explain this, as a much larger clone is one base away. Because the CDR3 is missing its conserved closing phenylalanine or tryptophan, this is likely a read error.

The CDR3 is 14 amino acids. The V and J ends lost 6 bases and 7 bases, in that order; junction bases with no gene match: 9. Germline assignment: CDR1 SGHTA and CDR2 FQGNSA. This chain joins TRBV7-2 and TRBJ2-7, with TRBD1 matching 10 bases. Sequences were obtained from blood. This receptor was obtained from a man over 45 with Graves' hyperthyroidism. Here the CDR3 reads CASSSRQGAGEQYL. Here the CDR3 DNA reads TGTGCCAGCAGTAGTCGACAGGGGGCCGGTGAGCAGTACCTC.